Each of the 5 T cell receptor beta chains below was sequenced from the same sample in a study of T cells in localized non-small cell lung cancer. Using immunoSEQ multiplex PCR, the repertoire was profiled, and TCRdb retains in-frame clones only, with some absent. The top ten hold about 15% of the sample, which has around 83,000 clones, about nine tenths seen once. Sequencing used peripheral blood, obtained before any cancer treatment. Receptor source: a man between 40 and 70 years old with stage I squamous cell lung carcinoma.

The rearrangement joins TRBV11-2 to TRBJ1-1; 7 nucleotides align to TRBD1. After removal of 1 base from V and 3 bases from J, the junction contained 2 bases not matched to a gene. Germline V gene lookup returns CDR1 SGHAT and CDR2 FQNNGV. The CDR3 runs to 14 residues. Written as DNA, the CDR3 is TGTGCCAGCAGCTTAGGACAGGGTCACACTGAAGCTTTCTTT. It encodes CASSLGQGHTEAFF.

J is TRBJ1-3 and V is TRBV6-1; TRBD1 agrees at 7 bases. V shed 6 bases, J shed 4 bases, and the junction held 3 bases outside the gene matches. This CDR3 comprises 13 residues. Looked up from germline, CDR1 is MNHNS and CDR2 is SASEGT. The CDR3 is CASRTGWGNTIYF. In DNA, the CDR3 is TGTGCCAGCAGGACAGGGTGGGGAAACACCATATATTTT.

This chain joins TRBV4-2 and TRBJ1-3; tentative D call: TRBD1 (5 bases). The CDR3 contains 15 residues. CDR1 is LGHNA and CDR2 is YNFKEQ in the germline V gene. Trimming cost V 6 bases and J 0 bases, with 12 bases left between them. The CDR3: CASRDTGSSGNTIYF. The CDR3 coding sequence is TGTGCCAGCAGAGATACAGGTTCCTCTGGAAACACCATATATTTT.

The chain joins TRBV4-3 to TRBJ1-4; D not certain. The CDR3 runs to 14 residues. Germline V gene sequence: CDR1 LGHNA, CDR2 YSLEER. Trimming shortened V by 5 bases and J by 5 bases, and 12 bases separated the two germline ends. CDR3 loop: CASSFRMGNEKLFF. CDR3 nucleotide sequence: TGCGCCAGCAGCTTTCGGATGGGGAATGAAAAACTGTTTTTT.

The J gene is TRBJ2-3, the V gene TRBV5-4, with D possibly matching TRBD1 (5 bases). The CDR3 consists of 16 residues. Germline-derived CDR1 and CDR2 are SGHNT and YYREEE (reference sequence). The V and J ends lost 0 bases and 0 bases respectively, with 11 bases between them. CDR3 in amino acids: CASSLEWGDSTDTQYF. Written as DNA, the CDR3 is TGTGCCAGCAGCTTGGAGTGGGGCGACAGCACAGATACGCAGTATTTT.